These 15 T cell receptor beta chains share one sample of origin, sequenced in a study of Tregs in tolerant kidney transplant recipients. The protocol was immunoSEQ multiplex PCR, while the TCRdb copy is restricted to in-frame clones and leaves out a portion. The data contain under 85,000 clones, roughly 89% of them seen just once; the ten biggest clones take up approximately 0.4%. Here the sequenced sample was CD4+ T cells from blood, taken before the transplant. The receptors were gathered from a human donor who received a combined kidney and bone marrow transplant.

The chain recombines TRBV10-3 with TRBJ2-4, with 8 nucleotides matching TRBD1. The germline V gene encodes CDR1 ENHRY and CDR2 SYGVKD. Trimming took 4 bases from V and 7 from J; bases not matched to a gene: 0. The CDR3 contains 12 residues. DNA for the CDR3: TGTGCCATCAGTGGGACAGGGAACATTCAGTACTTC. It is translated as CAISGTGNIQYF.

The J gene is TRBJ2-5, the V gene TRBV27; no clear D. The CDR3 has 14 amino acids. The germline V and J ends were trimmed by 1 base and 2 bases, with 8 bases remaining between them. CDR1 MNHEY and CDR2 SMNVEV come from the germline V gene (reference sequence). The CDR3, as DNA: TGTGCCAGCAGTTTATTTTCAGGACAAGAGACCCAGTACTTC. Amino acid sequence: CASSLFSGQETQYF.

This clone was counted a few times. The chain is built from TRBV11-3 and TRBJ2-7, with TRBD2 matching over 8 bases. Losses at the gene ends were 5 bases for V and 4 bases for J; bases not matched to a gene: 7. Germline V gene data show CDR1 as SGHNT and CDR2 as YENEEA. The CDR3 has 14 amino acids. CDR3 sequence: CASSRAGAGYEQYF. CDR3 DNA: TGTGCCAGCAGCCGAGCGGGAGCTGGGTACGAGCAGTACTTC.

V is TRBV6-5 and J is TRBJ1-1, with no clear D. CDR1 and CDR2 (germline): MNHEY, SVGAGI. The CDR3 contains 13 residues. V was shortened by 4 bases and J by 3 bases, with 9 bases between the two germline ends. The CDR3 protein is CASSLNRYTEAFF. The CDR3, as DNA: TGTGCCAGCAGTTTGAACAGATACACTGAAGCTTTCTTT.

V is TRBV7-9 and J is TRBJ2-7; 7 nucleotides align to TRBD1. The germline gives CDR1 SEHNR, CDR2 FQNEAQ (reference sequence). With V trimmed by 4 bases and J by 7 bases, 1 base remained unmatched. This CDR3 has 11 residues. The CDR3 loop is CASSSGGEQYF. As DNA, the CDR3 is TGTGCCAGCAGCTCAGGGGGTGAGCAGTACTTC.

This clone was counted only a few times. The chain is built from TRBV5-8 and TRBJ2-4; a possible D gene is TRBD1 (7 bases). The length of the CDR3 is 14 residues. The germline CDR1 and CDR2 sequences are SGHTS and YDEGEE. The V gene lost 4 bases and the J gene lost 3 bases, with 11 bases spanning the gap. The CDR3 DNA reads as TGTGCCAGCAGCCGGGGGACAGTCAAAAACATTCAGTACTTC. Its protein is CASSRGTVKNIQYF.

The rearrangement uses TRBV9 and TRBJ2-4; 11 nucleotides match TRBD2. The CDR3 has 15 residues. Germline trimming cut 4 bases from V and 8 bases from J; bases unmatched to any gene: 8. Germline values: CDR1 SGDLS, CDR2 YYNGEE. CDR3 amino acids: CASSLSGRASDIQYF. Written as DNA, the CDR3 is TGTGCCAGCAGCCTTAGCGGGAGGGCCTCGGACATTCAGTACTTC.

This sequence joins TRBV30 and TRBJ2-7, with 12 positions matching TRBD2. CDR3 length: 17 residues. Germline trimming cut 2 bases from V and 4 bases from J; bases unmatched to any gene: 12. In germline, CDR1 is GTSNPN, CDR2 SVGIG (reference sequence). Here the CDR3 DNA reads TGTGCCTGGAGTCCCTCGCGACTAGCGGGAGTGGAGTACGAGCAGTACTTC. This gives the protein CAWSPSRLAGVEYEQYF.

The chain is built from TRBV5-1 and TRBJ2-1; the match to TRBD1 covers 9 bases. Germline CDR1 is SGHRS and CDR2 is YFSETQ. The CDR3 extends over 15 amino acids. V lost 4 bases, J lost 4 bases, and 6 bases stayed unmatched. The CDR3 loop reads CASSPGTGTYNEQFF. CDR3 bases: TGCGCCAGCAGCCCCGGGACAGGGACTTACAATGAGCAGTTCTTC.

V gene TRBV5-1 combines with J gene TRBJ2-1, with no clear D. The V end lost 0 bases, the J end lost 0 bases, and 10 bases lay between the germline ends. Germline loops: CDR1 SGHRS, CDR2 YFSETQ. This CDR3 has 16 amino acids. The CDR3 region is CASSLGGPSSYNEQFF. CDR3 in DNA: TGCGCCAGCAGCTTGGGAGGTCCTAGCTCCTACAATGAGCAGTTCTTC.

The chain recombines TRBV5-1 with TRBJ1-5; no clear D. There are 15 residues in the CDR3. Trimming shortened V by 0 bases and J by 2 bases, and 9 bases separated the two germline ends. The germline V gene has CDR1 SGHRS and CDR2 YFSETQ. CDR3: CASSLDGEGNQPQHF. DNA of the CDR3: TGCGCCAGCAGCTTGGACGGAGAGGGCAATCAGCCCCAGCATTTT. Variable domain in full (rest from reference TRBV5-1 and TRBJ1-5): KAGVTQTPRYLIKTRGQQVTLSCSPISGHRSVSWYQQTPGQGLQFLFEYFSETQRNKGNFPGRFSGRQFSNSRSEMNVSTLELGDSALYLCASSLDGEGNQPQHFGDGTRLSIL.

The chain is built from TRBV4-2 and TRBJ1-4; tentative D call: TRBD1 (6 bases). CDR3 length: 15 amino acids. Germline loops: CDR1 LGHNA, CDR2 YNFKEQ. V was shortened by 4 bases and J by 2 bases, with 11 bases between the two germline ends. The CDR3 loop reads CASSRYRATNEKLFF. The DNA of the CDR3 is TGTGCCAGCAGCCGTTACAGGGCCACTAATGAAAAACTGTTTTTT.

The V gene is TRBV7-2, the J gene TRBJ1-1, with D hard to call. V lost 5 bases and J lost 4, with 11 bases in between. Germline CDR1 reads SGHTA; CDR2 reads FQGNSA. The CDR3 totals 13 residues. CDR3 loop: CASSPFGLTEAFF. The CDR3 bases are TGTGCCAGCAGCCCCTTTGGGCTCACTGAAGCTTTCTTT.

This chain joins TRBV27 and TRBJ1-2; 7 nucleotides match TRBD1. V was pared by 4 bases and J by 5 bases, with 16 bases of the junction left unmatched. The CDR3 extends over 17 amino acids. The germline V gene encodes CDR1 MNHEY and CDR2 SMNVEV (reference sequence). CDR3 sequence: CASSYRQGSGHVYGYTF. The CDR3 coding sequence is TGTGCCAGCAGTTACCGACAGGGAAGTGGCCATGTGTATGGCTACACCTTC.

The chain carries TRBV6-6 and TRBJ2-7; perhaps TRBD2 as D (5 bases). V shed 7 bases and J shed 0 bases, with 13 bases lying between them. The germline V gene encodes CDR1 MNHNY and CDR2 SVGAGI (reference sequence). CDR3 length: 14 amino acids. The CDR3 region is CASTQRGSSYEQYF. The CDR3 DNA sequence: TGTGCCAGCACCCAAAGAGGGAGCTCCTACGAGCAGTACTTC.